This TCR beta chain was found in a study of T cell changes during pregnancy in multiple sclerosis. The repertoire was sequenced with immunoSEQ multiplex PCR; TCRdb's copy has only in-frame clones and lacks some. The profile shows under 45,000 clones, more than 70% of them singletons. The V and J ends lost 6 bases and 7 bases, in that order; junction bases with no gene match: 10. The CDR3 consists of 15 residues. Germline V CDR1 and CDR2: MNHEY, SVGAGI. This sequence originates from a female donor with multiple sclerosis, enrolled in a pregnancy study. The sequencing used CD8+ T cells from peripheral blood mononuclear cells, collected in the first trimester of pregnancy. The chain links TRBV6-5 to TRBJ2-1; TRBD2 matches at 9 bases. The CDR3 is CASSSPREGWNEQFF. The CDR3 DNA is TGTGCCAGCAGCTCCCCGCGGGAGGGGTGGAATGAGCAGTTCTTC.